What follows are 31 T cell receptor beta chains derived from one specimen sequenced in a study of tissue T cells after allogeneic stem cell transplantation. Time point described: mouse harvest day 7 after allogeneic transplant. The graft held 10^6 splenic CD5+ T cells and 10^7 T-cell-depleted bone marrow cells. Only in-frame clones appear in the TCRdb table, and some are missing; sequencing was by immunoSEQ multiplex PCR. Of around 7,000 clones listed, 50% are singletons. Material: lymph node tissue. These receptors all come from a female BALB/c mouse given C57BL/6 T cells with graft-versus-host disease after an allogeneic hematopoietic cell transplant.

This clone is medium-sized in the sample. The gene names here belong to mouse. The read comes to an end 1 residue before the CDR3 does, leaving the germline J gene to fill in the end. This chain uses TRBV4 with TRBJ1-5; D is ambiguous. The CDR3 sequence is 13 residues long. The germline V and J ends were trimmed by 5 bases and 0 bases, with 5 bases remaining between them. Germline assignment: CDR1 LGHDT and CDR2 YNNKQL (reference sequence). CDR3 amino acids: CASSVYNNQAPLF. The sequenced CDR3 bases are TGTGCCAGCAGCGTCTATAACAACCAGGCTCCGCTT.

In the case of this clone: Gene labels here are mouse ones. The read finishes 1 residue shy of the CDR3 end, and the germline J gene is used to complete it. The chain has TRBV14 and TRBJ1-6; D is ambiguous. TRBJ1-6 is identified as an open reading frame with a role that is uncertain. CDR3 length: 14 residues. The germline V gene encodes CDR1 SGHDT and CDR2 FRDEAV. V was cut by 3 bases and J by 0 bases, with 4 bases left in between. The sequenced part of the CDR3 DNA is TGTGCCAGCAGTTACAATTCCTATAATTCGCCCCTCTAC. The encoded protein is CASSYNSYNSPLY. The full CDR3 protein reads CASSYNSYNSPLYF.

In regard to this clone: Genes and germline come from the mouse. The CDR3 DNA, read in part, is TGTGCCAGCAGCGCACTGGGGGGAGACACCCAGTAC. Protein product: CASSALGGDTQY. The entire CDR3 reads CASSALGGDTQYF. This rearrangement joins TRBV3 to TRBJ2-5; 9 nucleotides match TRBD2. Sequencing ends 1 residue short of the CDR3 end; the germline J gene provides the rest. The V gene's germline CDR1 is SNHLY and CDR2 FYNGKV (reference sequence). J was trimmed by 5 bases and V by 5 bases; bases with no gene match: 2. The CDR3 is made up of 13 amino acids.

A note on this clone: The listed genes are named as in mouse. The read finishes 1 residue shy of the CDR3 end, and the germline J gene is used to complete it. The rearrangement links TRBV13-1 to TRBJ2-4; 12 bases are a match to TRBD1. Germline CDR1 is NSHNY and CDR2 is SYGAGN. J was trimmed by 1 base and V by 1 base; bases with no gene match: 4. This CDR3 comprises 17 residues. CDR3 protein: CASSDSGQGAGQNTLYF. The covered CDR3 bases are TGTGCCAGCAGTGATTCGGGACAGGGGGCTGGTCAAAACACCTTGTAC.

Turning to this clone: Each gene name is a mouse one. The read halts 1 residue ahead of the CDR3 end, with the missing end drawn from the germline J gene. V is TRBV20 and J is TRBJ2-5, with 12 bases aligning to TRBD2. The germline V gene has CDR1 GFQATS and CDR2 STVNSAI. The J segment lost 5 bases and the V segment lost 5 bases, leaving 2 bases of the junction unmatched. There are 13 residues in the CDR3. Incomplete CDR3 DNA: TGTGGTGCTCGACTGGGGGGGCGAGACACCCAGTAC. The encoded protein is CGARLGGRDTQY. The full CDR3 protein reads CGARLGGRDTQYF.

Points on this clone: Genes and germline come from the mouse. CDR3 DNA (partial): TGTGCCAGCAGTCTGGACTGGGGGGTCACAGAAACGCTGTAT. It specifies CASSLDWGVTETLY. Given in full, the CDR3 is CASSLDWGVTETLYF. The chain recombines TRBV19 with TRBJ2-3, with 11 bases identical to TRBD2. The missing CDR3 end, 1 residue past where the read stops, is filled in from the germline J gene. The CDR3 runs to 15 residues. Per germline, CDR1 FNHDT and CDR2 SITEND (reference sequence). V dropped 4 bases and J dropped 4; count of bases not matched to a gene: 5.

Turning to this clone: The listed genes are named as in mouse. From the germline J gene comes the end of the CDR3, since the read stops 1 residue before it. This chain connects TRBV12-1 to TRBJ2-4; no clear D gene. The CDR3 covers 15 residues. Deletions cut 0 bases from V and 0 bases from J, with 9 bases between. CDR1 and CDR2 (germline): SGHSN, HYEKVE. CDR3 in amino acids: CASSLDGTSQNTLYF. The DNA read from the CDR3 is TGTGCCAGCTCTCTCGACGGAACTAGTCAAAACACCTTGTAC.

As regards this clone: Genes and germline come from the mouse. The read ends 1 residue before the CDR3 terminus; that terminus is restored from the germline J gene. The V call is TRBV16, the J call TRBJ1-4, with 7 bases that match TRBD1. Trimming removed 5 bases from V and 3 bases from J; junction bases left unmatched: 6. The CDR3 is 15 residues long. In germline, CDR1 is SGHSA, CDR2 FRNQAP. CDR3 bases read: TGTGCAAGCAGCCTCACAGGGGCGACCAACGAAAGATTATTT. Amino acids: CASSLTGATNERLF. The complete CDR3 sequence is CASSLTGATNERLFF.

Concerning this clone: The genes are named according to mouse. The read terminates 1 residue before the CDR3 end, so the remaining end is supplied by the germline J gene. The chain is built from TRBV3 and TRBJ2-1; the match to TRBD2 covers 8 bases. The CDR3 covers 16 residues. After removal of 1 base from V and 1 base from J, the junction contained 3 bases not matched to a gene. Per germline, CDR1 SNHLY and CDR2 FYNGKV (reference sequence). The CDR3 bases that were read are TGTGCCAGCAGCTTAGATTGGGGGGGGAACTATGCTGAGCAGTTC. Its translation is CASSLDWGGNYAEQF. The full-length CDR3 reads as CASSLDWGGNYAEQFF.

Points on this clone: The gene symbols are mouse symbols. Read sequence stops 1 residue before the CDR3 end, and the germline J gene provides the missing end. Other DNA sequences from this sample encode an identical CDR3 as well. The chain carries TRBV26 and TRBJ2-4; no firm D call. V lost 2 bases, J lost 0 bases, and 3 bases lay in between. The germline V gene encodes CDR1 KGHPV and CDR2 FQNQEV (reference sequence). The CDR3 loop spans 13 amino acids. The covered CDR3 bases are TGTGCCAGCAGTCTGGGGAGTCAAAACACCTTGTAC. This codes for CASSLGSQNTLY. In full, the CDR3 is CASSLGSQNTLYF.

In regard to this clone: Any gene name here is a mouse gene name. The sequenced CDR3 bases are TGTGCTAGCAGTAGAGTGGGGGGGAACTATGCTGAGCAGTTC. Its translation is CASSRVGGNYAEQF. The full CDR3 protein reads CASSRVGGNYAEQFF. The V and J genes are TRBV17 and TRBJ2-1, with 8 bases aligning to TRBD2. The read ends 1 residue before the CDR3 terminus; that terminus is restored from the germline J gene. Losses at the gene ends were 1 base for V and 1 base for J; bases not matched to a gene: 0. The CDR3 is made up of 15 amino acids. CDR1 MNHDT and CDR2 YYDKIL come from the germline V gene.

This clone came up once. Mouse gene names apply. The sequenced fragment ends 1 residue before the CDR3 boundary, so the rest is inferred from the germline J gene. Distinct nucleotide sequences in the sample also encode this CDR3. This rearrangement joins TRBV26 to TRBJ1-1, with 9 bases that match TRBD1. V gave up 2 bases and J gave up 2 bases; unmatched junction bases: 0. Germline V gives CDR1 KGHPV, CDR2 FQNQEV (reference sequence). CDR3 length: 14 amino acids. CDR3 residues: CASSLTGGNTEVFF. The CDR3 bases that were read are TGTGCCAGCAGTCTGACAGGGGGCAACACAGAAGTCTTC.

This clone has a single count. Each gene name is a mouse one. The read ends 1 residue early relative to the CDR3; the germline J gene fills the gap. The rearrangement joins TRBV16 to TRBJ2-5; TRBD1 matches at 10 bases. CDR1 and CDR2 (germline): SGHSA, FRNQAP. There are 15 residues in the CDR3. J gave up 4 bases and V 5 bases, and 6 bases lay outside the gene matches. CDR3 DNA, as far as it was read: TGTGCAAGCAGCCTTTGGGGGACAGGGGAAGACACCCAGTAC. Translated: CASSLWGTGEDTQY. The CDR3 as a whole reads CASSLWGTGEDTQYF.

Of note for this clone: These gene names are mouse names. The CDR3 sequence: CASSSLHGGSQNTLYF. Partial CDR3 DNA: TGTGCCAGCAGCTCACTACACGGCGGGAGTCAAAACACCTTGTAC. The rearrangement joins TRBV2 to TRBJ2-4, with unresolved D. The sequenced fragment ends 1 residue before the CDR3 boundary, so the rest is inferred from the germline J gene. Germline loops: CDR1 LGHNA, CDR2 YSYQKL. Trimming pared 5 bases from V and 0 bases from J, leaving 15 bases between. The CDR3 has 16 amino acids.

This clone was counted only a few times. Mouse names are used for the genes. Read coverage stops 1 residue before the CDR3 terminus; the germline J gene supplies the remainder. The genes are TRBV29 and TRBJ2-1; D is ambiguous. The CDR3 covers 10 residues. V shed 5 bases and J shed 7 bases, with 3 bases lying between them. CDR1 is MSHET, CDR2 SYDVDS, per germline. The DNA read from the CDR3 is TGTGCTAGCAGTGAGGCTGAGCAGTTC. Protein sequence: CASSEAEQF. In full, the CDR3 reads CASSEAEQFF.

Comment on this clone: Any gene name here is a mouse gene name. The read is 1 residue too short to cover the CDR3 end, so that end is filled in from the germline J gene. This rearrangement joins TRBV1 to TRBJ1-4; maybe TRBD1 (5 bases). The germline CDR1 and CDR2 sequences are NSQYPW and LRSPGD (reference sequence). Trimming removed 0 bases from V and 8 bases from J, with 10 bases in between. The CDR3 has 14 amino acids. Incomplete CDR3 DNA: TGCACCTGCAGTGCAGATGGCAGGGTGGAAAGATTATTT. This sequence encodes CTCSADGRVERLF. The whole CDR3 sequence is CTCSADGRVERLFF.

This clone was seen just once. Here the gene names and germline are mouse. The CDR3 sequence: CASSPEANTGQLYF. The DNA read from the CDR3 is TGTGCCAGCAGTCCGGAGGCAAACACCGGGCAGCTCTAC. The chain couples TRBV26 to TRBJ2-2; no clear D gene. The CDR3 goes on 1 residue after the read ends, and that part is filled in from the germline J gene. Trimming cost V 4 bases and J 0 bases, with 6 bases left between them. CDR1 and CDR2 from the germline V gene are KGHPV and FQNQEV (reference sequence). This CDR3 region has 14 residues. Combining the CDR3 with reference TRBV26 and TRBJ2-2 gives the whole variable domain NSKVIQTPRYLVKGQGQKAKMRCIPEKGHPVVFWYQQNKNNEFKFLINFQNQEVLQQIDMTEKRFSAECPSNSPCSLEIQSSEAGDSALYLCASSPEANTGQLYFGEGSKLTVL.

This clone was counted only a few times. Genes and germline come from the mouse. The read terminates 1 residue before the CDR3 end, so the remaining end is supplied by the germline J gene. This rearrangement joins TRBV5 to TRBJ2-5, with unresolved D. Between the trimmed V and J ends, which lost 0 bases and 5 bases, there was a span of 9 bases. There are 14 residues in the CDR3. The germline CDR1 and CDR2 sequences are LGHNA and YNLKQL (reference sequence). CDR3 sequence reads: CASSQDGGRDTQYF. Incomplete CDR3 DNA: TGTGCCAGCAGCCAAGATGGAGGGCGAGACACCCAGTAC.

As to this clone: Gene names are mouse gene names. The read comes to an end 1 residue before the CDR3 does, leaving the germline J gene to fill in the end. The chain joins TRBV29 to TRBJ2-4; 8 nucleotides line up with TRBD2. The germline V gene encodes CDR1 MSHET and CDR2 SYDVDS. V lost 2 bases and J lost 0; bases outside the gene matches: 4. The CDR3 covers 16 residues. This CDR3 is CASSLAGGRSQNTLYF. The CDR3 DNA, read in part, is TGTGCTAGCAGTTTAGCTGGGGGGCGTAGTCAAAACACCTTGTAC.

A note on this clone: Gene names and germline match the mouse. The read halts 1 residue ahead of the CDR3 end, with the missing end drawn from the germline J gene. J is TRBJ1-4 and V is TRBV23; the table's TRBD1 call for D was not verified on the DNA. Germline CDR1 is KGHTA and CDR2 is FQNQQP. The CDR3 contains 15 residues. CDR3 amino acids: CSSSQTGVSNERLFF. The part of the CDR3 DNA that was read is TGCTCCAGCAGTCAAACAGGGGTTTCCAACGAAAGATTATTT.

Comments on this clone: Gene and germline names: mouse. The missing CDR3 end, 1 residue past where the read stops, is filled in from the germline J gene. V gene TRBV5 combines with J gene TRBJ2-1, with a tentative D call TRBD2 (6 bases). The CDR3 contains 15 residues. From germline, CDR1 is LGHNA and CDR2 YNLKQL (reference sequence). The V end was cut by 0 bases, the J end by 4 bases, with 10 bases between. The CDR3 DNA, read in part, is TGTGCCAGCAGCCAAGAGTGGGGGTATTATGCTGAGCAGTTC. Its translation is CASSQEWGYYAEQF. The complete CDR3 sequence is CASSQEWGYYAEQFF.

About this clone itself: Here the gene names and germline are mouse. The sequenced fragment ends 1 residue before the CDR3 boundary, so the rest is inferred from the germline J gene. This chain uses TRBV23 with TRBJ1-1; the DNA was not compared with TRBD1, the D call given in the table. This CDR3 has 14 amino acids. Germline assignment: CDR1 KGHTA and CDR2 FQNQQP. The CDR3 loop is CSSRYRGRGTEVFF. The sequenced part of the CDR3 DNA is TGCTCCAGCAGATACAGGGGAAGGGGCACAGAAGTCTTC.

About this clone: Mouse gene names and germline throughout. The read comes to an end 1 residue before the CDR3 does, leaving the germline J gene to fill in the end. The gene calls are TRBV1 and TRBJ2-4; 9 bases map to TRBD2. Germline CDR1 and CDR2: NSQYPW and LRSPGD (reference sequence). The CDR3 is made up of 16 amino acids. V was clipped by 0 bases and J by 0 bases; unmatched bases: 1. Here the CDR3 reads CTCSADWGGSQNTLYF. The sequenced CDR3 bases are TGCACCTGCAGTGCAGACTGGGGGGGTAGTCAAAACACCTTGTAC.

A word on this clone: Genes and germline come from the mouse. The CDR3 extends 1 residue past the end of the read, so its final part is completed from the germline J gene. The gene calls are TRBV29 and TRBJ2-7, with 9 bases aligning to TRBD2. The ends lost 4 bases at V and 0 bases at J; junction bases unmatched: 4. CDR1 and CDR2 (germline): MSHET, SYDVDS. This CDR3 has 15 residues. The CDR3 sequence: CASSYLGGSSYEQYF. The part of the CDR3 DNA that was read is TGTGCTAGCAGTTATCTGGGGGGGAGCTCCTATGAACAGTAC.

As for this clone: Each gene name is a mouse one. The covered CDR3 bases are TGTGCCAGCAGTCACAGTAGTCAAAACACCTTGTAC. Protein product: CASSHSSQNTLY. In full, the CDR3 reads CASSHSSQNTLYF. This chain links TRBV26 with TRBJ2-4; no reliable D call. The read falls 1 residue short of the CDR3 end, and the missing part is taken from the germline J gene. The CDR3 has 13 amino acids. V lost 4 bases and J lost 0, with 5 bases in between. Germline V gene lookup returns CDR1 KGHPV and CDR2 FQNQEV (reference sequence).

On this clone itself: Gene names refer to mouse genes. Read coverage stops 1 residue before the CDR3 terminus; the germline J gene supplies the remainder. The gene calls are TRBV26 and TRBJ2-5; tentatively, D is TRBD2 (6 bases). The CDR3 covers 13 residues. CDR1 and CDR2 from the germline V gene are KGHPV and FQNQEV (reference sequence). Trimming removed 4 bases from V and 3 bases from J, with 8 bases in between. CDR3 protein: CASSQGLQDTQYF. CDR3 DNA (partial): TGTGCCAGCAGTCAGGGACTTCAAGACACCCAGTAC.

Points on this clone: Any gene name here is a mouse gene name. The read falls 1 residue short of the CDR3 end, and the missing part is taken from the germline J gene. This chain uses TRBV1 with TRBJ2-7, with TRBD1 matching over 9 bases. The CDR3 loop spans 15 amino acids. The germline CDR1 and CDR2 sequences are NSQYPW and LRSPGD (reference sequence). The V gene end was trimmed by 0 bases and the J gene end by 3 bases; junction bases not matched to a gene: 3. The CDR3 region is CTCSADGTGSYEQYF. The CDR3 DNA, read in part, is TGCACCTGCAGTGCAGATGGGACAGGGAGCTATGAACAGTAC. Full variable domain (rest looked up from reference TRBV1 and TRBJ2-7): VTLLEQNPRWRLVPRGQAVNLRCILKNSQYPWMSWYQQDLQKQLQWLFTLRSPGDKEVKSLPGADYLATRVTDTELRLQVANMSQGRTLYCTCSADGTGSYEQYFGPGTRLTVL.

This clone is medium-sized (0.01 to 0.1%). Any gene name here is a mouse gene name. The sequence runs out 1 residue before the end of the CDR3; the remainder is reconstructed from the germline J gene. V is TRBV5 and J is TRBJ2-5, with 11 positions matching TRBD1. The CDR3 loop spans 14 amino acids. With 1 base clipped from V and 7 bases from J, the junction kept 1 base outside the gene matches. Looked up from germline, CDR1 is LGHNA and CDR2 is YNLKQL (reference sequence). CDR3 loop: CASSQGDRGNTQYF. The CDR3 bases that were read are TGTGCCAGCAGCCAAGGGGACAGGGGGAACACCCAGTAC.

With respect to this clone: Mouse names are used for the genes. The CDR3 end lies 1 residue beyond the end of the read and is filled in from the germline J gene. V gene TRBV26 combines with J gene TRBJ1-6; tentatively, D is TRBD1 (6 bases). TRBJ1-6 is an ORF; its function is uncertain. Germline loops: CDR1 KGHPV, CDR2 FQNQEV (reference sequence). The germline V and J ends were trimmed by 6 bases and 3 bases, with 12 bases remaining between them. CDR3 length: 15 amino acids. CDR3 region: CASSPGHHYNSPLYF. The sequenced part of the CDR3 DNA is TGTGCCAGCAGCCCGGGACACCACTATAATTCGCCCCTCTAC.

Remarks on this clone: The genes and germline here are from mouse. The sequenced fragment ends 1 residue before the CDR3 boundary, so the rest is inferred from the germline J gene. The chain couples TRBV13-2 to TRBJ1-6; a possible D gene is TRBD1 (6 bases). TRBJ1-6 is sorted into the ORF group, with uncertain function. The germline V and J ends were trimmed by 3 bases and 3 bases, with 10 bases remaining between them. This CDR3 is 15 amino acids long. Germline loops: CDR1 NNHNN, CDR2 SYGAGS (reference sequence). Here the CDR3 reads CASGASTGYNSPLYF. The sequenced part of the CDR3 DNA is TGTGCCAGCGGTGCGTCGACAGGCTATAATTCGCCCCTCTAC.

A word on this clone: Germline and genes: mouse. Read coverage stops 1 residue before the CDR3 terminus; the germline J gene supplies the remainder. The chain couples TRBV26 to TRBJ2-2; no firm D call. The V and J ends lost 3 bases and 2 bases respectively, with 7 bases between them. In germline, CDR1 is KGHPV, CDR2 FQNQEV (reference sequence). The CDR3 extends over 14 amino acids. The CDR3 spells CASSLWQNTGQLYF. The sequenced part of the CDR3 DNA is TGTGCCAGCAGTCTATGGCAGAACACCGGGCAGCTCTAC. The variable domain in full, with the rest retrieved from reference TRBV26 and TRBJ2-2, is NSKVIQTPRYLVKGQGQKAKMRCIPEKGHPVVFWYQQNKNNEFKFLINFQNQEVLQQIDMTEKRFSAECPSNSPCSLEIQSSEAGDSALYLCASSLWQNTGQLYFGEGSKLTVL.